This TCR beta chain emerged from a study of blood T cells in healthy people across ages. The germline CDR1 and CDR2 sequences are SGHTA and FQGTGA. The CDR3 has 15 residues. V trimming: 8 bases; J trimming: 1 base; junction bases outside the gene matches: 8. Next came a second PCR, run for roughly 6 to 11 cycles, which used a sample-barcoded 5' primer along with a J-beta primer mix. TCRdb called the 5' RACE reads again in MiXCR, with one record for every CDR3 protein. The top ten clones hold just under 9% of a sample with hundreds of thousands of distinct CDR3 sequences, less than 25% of them seen once. Isolation of PBMCs gave at least 7 million cells per sample. Study observations and caveats: Per million T cells, TCR beta diversity dropped roughly linearly as age increased. No one knew whether donors had CMV, which possibly confounded expanded clonotype changes.

Details on this clonotype: Its antigen is still unknown.

This sample also belongs to another study, concerning T cells of mothers and their children. Per that paper: Mothers gave over 8.5 million TCR beta CDR3 reads each, and children several million each.

J is TRBJ1-1 and V is TRBV7-3; 9 bases are a match to TRBD1. The sequence came from a boy between 10 and 17 years old in good health. Sequencing input: blood. CDR3 DNA sequence: TGTGCCAGCCTCCCGGGACAGGGACCGAACACTGAAGCTTTCTTT. Translation gives CASLPGQGPNTEAFF.